The 14 T cell receptor beta chains below come from one sample, sequenced in a study of spatial heterogeneity in lung cancer. One entry per CDR3 protein results from TCRdb running MiXCR on the 5' RACE reads. The sample carries roughly 15,000 distinct CDR3 sequences, over 15% recorded once. Time point noted: blood at routine non-recurrence follow-up after resection. The material sequenced was PBMCs, taken at follow-up. The receptors shown here come from a male donor with early-stage non-small cell lung cancer.

This clonotype was counted a few times. A junction boundary mismatches the germline segment, possibly from a read error. This chain joins TRBV29-1 and TRBJ2-1, with D possibly matching TRBD1 (5 bases). The CDR3 extends over 11 amino acids. CDR1 is SQVTM, CDR2 ANQGSEA, per germline. CDR3 protein: CSVGQYNGQFF. DNA for the CDR3: TGCAGCGTTGGACAGTACAATGGGCAGTTCTTC.

This clonotype qualifies as medium-sized. V usage is TRBV9 and J usage is TRBJ2-3; TRBD2 aligns across 9 bases. In germline, CDR1 is SGDLS, CDR2 YYNGEE. J was trimmed by 2 bases and V by 2 bases; bases with no gene match: 6. This CDR3 contains 16 residues. In nucleotides, the CDR3 is TGTGCCAGCAGCGTTAGCGGGGGCTTTGACACAGATACGCAGTATTTT. Amino acids: CASSVSGGFDTDTQYF.

The chain recombines TRBV20-1 with TRBJ2-7; no clear D gene. The CDR3 is made up of 13 amino acids. Germline V gives CDR1 DFQATT, CDR2 SNEGSKA (reference sequence). Trimming removed 4 bases at V and 2 bases at J, with 12 bases between. The CDR3 DNA reads as TGCAGTGCTATCCAGGATAGAGCCTACGAGCAGTACTTC. As protein: CSAIQDRAYEQYF.

This chain connects TRBV7-8 to TRBJ1-2, with 10 nucleotides matching TRBD1. V lost 5 bases, J lost 6 bases, and 15 bases stayed unmatched. From germline, CDR1 is SGHVS and CDR2 FQNEAQ. The length of the CDR3 is 17 residues. The CDR3 region is CASSHYRQGARGDGYTF. The CDR3 coding sequence is TGTGCCAGCAGCCACTACCGACAGGGGGCTCGAGGTGATGGCTACACCTTC. The variable domain in full, completed from reference TRBV7-8 and TRBJ1-2, reads GAGVSQSPRYKVAKRGQDVALRCDPISGHVSLFWYQQALGQGPEFLTYFQNEAQLDKSGLPSDRFFAERPEGSVSTLKIQRTQQEDSAVYLCASSHYRQGARGDGYTFGSGTRLTVV.

This clonotype was observed many times. V and J are TRBV10-3 and TRBJ1-6; 7 positions match TRBD1. The ends lost 3 bases at V and 10 bases at J; junction bases unmatched: 6. Per germline, CDR1 ENHRY and CDR2 SYGVKD. The CDR3 contains 14 residues. The CDR3 here is CAISESDRDSPLHF. CDR3 in DNA: TGTGCCATCAGTGAAAGCGACAGGGACTCACCCCTCCACTTT.

This clonotype was counted at least ten times. The gene calls are TRBV7-6 and TRBJ1-5; D uncertain. V shed 1 base and J shed 6 bases, with 10 bases lying between them. This CDR3 is built from 14 residues. Germline V gene data show CDR1 as SGHVS and CDR2 as FNYEAQ. The CDR3 DNA follows: TGTGCCAGCAGCTTAGGAGAGGCGGGTCAGCCCCAGCATTTT. Protein: CASSLGEAGQPQHF.

The CDR3 here is CASSVGAGAYTDTQYF. CDR3 sequence (DNA): TGTGCCAGCAGCGTAGGGGCGGGGGCCTACACAGATACGCAGTATTTT. This sequence joins TRBV9 and TRBJ2-3; perhaps TRBD2 as D (7 bases). Germline loops: CDR1 SGDLS, CDR2 YYNGEE. Deletions cut 0 bases from V and 2 bases from J, with 13 bases between. This CDR3 contains 16 residues.

The chain uses TRBV10-3 and TRBJ1-1; unclear D gene. CDR3 length: 11 residues. The germline V gene encodes CDR1 ENHRY and CDR2 SYGVKD. Trimming took off 0 bases at V and 5 bases at J, with 1 base between the two ends. In DNA, the CDR3 is TGTGCCATCAGTGAGTCTACTGAAGCTTTCTTT. Translation: CAISESTEAFF.

This clonotype was counted a few times. This chain links TRBV30 with TRBJ1-1; 8 positions match TRBD1. Per the germline V gene, CDR1 is GTSNPN and CDR2 is SVGIG (reference sequence). This CDR3 comprises 15 residues. V lost 0 bases, J lost 4 bases, and 7 bases stayed unmatched. CDR3 bases: TGTGCCTGGAGTGTACAGGGGGGCGCATCCACTGAAGCTTTCTTT. This codes for CAWSVQGGASTEAFF.

The rearrangement joins TRBV2 to TRBJ2-2; 8 nucleotides match TRBD1. The CDR3 contains 14 residues. The V gene's germline CDR1 is SNHLY and CDR2 FYNNEI. With 8 bases clipped from V and 5 bases from J, the junction kept 7 bases outside the gene matches. CDR3 sequence: CASSGQGRTGELFF. The CDR3 bases are TGTGCCAGCTCAGGACAGGGTCGAACCGGGGAGCTGTTTTTT.

Relative to its sample, this clonotype is medium-sized. The rearrangement uses TRBV6-2 or TRBV6-3 and TRBJ2-2, with no clear D. The CDR3 contains 16 residues. V lost 6 bases and J lost 3, with 17 bases in between. Germline V lookup: CDR1 MNHEY, CDR2 SVGEGT. CDR3 loop: CASRSLQEQYTGELFF. The CDR3 nucleotides read TGTGCCAGCAGAAGCCTGCAGGAACAATACACCGGGGAGCTGTTTTTT.

This rearrangement joins TRBV7-9 to TRBJ1-2, with a weak D call TRBD1 (6 bases). Germline lookup yields CDR1 SEHNR and CDR2 FQNEAQ (reference sequence). There are 14 residues in the CDR3. Trimming stripped 1 base from V and 6 bases from J, with 12 bases between. This CDR3 reads CASSLVQGSHGYTF. The CDR3 DNA follows: TGTGCCAGCAGCTTAGTTCAGGGGAGTCATGGCTACACCTTC.

This clonotype has ten or more counts. The CDR3 spells CASSPLYHPGAGDTQYF. The DNA for the CDR3 is TGTGCCAGCAGCCCCCTTTACCACCCGGGGGCCGGAGATACGCAGTATTTT. V and J are TRBV13 and TRBJ2-3; D possibly uses TRBD1 or TRBD2 (6 bases each). V was pared by 5 bases and J by 5 bases, with 23 bases between. The CDR3 has 17 residues. Germline V lookup: CDR1 PRHDT, CDR2 FYEKMQ (reference sequence).

This clonotype is classed as medium-sized (0.01 to 0.1%). The J gene is TRBJ2-7, the V gene TRBV7-2; possible D gene TRBD2, 5 bases. Germline loops: CDR1 SGHTA, CDR2 FQGNSA. The ends were cut back, 2 bases at V and 3 bases at J, with 17 bases in the middle. The CDR3 extends over 16 amino acids. Written as DNA, the CDR3 is TGTGCCAGCAGCTTAACGAAACTAGTCTGGGACTACGAGCAGTACTTC. Its translation: CASSLTKLVWDYEQYF.